These T cell receptor beta chains were read from a single sample in a study of tumor-infiltrating lymphocytes in primary liver carcinoma. MiXCR was run by TCRdb on the multiplex PCR reads, yielding one entry per CDR3 protein. The table records approximately 110,000 distinct CDR3 sequences, roughly 69% of them present only once. The sequenced sample was liver tumor tissue from sampling region 1. These receptors were collected from an older woman with primary liver carcinoma and hepatitis B virus infection. The CDR3 runs from the conserved cysteine through the conserved F or W. D genes are given only for firm matches. A row's size may be missing; if present it is once, few, many or a size class.

j_gene: TRBJ2-7
abundance: .
v_gene: TRBV4-2
d_gene: TRBD2
CDR3aa: CASSLGLAGACEQYF
CDR3nt: TGTGCCAGCAGTCTTGGACTAGCGGGAGCCTGCGAGCAATACTTC

j_gene: TRBJ2-4
abundance: .
v_gene: TRBV5-4
d_gene: .
CDR3aa: CASSPPASDKTIHYF
CDR3nt: TGTGCCAGCAGCCCCCCGGCAAGCGACAAAACCATTCATTACTTC

j_gene: TRBJ1-4
abundance: many
v_gene: TRBV10-1
d_gene: TRBD1
CDR3aa: CAISDRDEKLFF
CDR3nt: TGCGCCATATCGGACAGGGATGAAAAACTGTTTTTT

j_gene: TRBJ2-7
abundance: .
v_gene: TRBV11-2
d_gene: .
CDR3aa: CVSSQTEATYEQYF
CDR3nt: TGTGTCAGCAGCCAGACAGAGGCCACCTACGAGCAGTACTTC

j_gene: TRBJ2-7
abundance: once
v_gene: TRBV12-3/TRBV12-4
d_gene: TRBD2
CDR3aa: CASSFWDSGGTYKQYF
CDR3nt: TGTGCCAGCAGTTTTTGGGACTCGGGGGGTACCTACAAGCAATACTTC

j_gene: TRBJ2-3
abundance: .
v_gene: TRBV11-3
d_gene: .
CDR3aa: CASSLTGGPGDTQYF
CDR3nt: TGTGCCAGCAGCCTCACTGGAGGGCCCGGAGATACGCAGTATTTT

j_gene: TRBJ2-2
abundance: .
v_gene: TRBV29-1
d_gene: .
CDR3aa: CSIDVPGAEELFF
CDR3nt: TGCAGCATTGATGTCCCAGGGGCCGAGGAGCTGTTTTTT

j_gene: TRBJ2-2
abundance: .
v_gene: TRBV28
d_gene: .
CDR3aa: CASSHEGLAGELFF
CDR3nt: TGTGCCAGCAGTCATGAGGGTCTGGCCGGGGAGCTGTTTTTT

j_gene: TRBJ2-3
abundance: few
v_gene: TRBV7-9
d_gene: TRBD1
CDR3aa: CASSPLDRGTSTDTQYF
CDR3nt: TGTGCCAGCAGCCCTCTCGACAGGGGGACTAGCACAGATACGCAGTATTTT

j_gene: TRBJ2-1
abundance: few
v_gene: TRBV6-1
d_gene: .
CDR3aa: CVSSEGVGDEQFF
CDR3nt: TGTGTCAGCAGTGAAGGTGTCGGGGATGAGCAGTTCTTC

j_gene: TRBJ2-1
abundance: .
v_gene: TRBV7-9
d_gene: TRBD2
CDR3aa: CASSLTGLAGAGPNEQFF
CDR3nt: TGTGCCAGCAGCTTAACGGGACTAGCGGGAGCAGGGCCCAATGAGCAGTTCTTC

j_gene: TRBJ2-2
abundance: .
v_gene: TRBV4-1
d_gene: .
CDR3aa: CASSQTTGLAGELLF
CDR3nt: TGCGCCAGCAGCCAAACCACAGGGTTGGCCGGGGAGCTGCTTTTT

j_gene: TRBJ2-1
abundance: .
v_gene: TRBV11-1
d_gene: TRBD2
CDR3aa: CASNFGLAGNNEQFF
CDR3nt: TGTGCCAGCAACTTCGGACTAGCGGGAAACAATGAGCAGTTCTTC

j_gene: TRBJ2-3
abundance: .
v_gene: TRBV28
d_gene: .
CDR3aa: CASSFPSSTDTQYF
CDR3nt: TGTGCCAGCAGTTTCCCCAGTAGCACAGATACGCAGTATTTT

j_gene: TRBJ2-1
abundance: many
v_gene: TRBV5-1
d_gene: TRBD2
CDR3aa: CASSLFGLAGVGSNEQFF
CDR3nt: TGCGCCAGCAGCTTGTTTGGACTAGCGGGAGTAGGGAGCAATGAGCAGTTCTTC

j_gene: TRBJ2-1
abundance: .
v_gene: TRBV12-3/TRBV12-4
d_gene: TRBD2
CDR3aa: CASNSLAGVEQFF
CDR3nt: TGTGCCAGCAATTCGTTAGCGGGGGTTGAGCAGTTCTTC

j_gene: TRBJ2-7
abundance: many
v_gene: TRBV2
d_gene: .
CDR3aa: CASSDEEQYF
CDR3nt: TGTGCCAGCAGTGATGAAGAGCAGTACTTC

j_gene: TRBJ1-2
abundance: .
v_gene: TRBV11-2
d_gene: TRBD1
CDR3aa: CATGQGHDYTF
CDR3nt: TGCGCCACCGGACAGGGTCATGACTACACCTTC

j_gene: TRBJ2-3
abundance: .
v_gene: TRBV5-1
d_gene: TRBD2
CDR3aa: CASSIGLATDTQYF
CDR3nt: TGCGCCAGCAGCATCGGACTAGCGACAGATACGCAGTATTTT

j_gene: TRBJ1-1
abundance: .
v_gene: TRBV28
d_gene: .
CDR3aa: CATESAADMNTEAFF
CDR3nt: TGTGCCACCGAGAGCGCGGCGGATATGAACACTGAAGCTTTCTTT

j_gene: TRBJ2-3
abundance: .
v_gene: TRBV10-3
d_gene: TRBD2
CDR3aa: CATRSGSVTDMQYF
CDR3nt: TGTGCCACCAGAAGCGGGAGCGTCACAGATATGCAGTATTTT

j_gene: TRBJ2-3
abundance: .
v_gene: TRBV11-2
d_gene: .
CDR3aa: CASRPWTGTDTQYF
CDR3nt: TGTGCCAGCAGGCCGTGGACTGGCACGGATACGCAGTATTTT

j_gene: TRBJ1-1
abundance: few
v_gene: TRBV28
d_gene: TRBD1
CDR3aa: CASSPIDRGMNTEAFF
CDR3nt: TGTGCCAGCAGCCCAATTGACAGGGGTATGAACACTGAAGCTTTCTTT

j_gene: TRBJ1-2
abundance: many
v_gene: TRBV4-1
d_gene: .
CDR3aa: CASSQVSQLSDGYTF
CDR3nt: TGCGCCAGCAGCCAAGTATCACAGTTGTCCGATGGCTACACCTTC

j_gene: TRBJ2-3
abundance: .
v_gene: TRBV5-6
d_gene: TRBD2
CDR3aa: CARSLLAPTDTQYF
CDR3nt: TGTGCCAGGAGCTTACTAGCGCCTACAGATACGCAGTATTTT

j_gene: TRBJ2-5
abundance: few
v_gene: TRBV12-3/TRBV12-4
d_gene: .
CDR3aa: CAGSNTGQKETQYF
CDR3nt: TGTGCCGGCAGTAATACGGGACAAAAAGAGACCCAGTACTTC

j_gene: TRBJ1-1
abundance: .
v_gene: TRBV13
d_gene: .
CDR3aa: CASSFRPGGTEAFF
CDR3nt: TGTGCCAGCAGCTTCCGACCGGGGGGTACTGAAGCTTTCTTT

j_gene: TRBJ1-5
abundance: .
v_gene: TRBV7-8
d_gene: TRBD1
CDR3aa: CTSSRTGGLINQPQHF
CDR3nt: TGTACCAGCAGCCGGACAGGGGGCCTAATCAATCAGCCCCAGCATTTT

j_gene: TRBJ1-4
abundance: .
v_gene: TRBV30
d_gene: .
CDR3aa: CAWTGLNEKLFF
CDR3nt: TGTGCCTGGACTGGATTAAATGAAAAACTGTTTTTC

j_gene: TRBJ1-5
abundance: .
v_gene: TRBV10-3
d_gene: .
CDR3aa: CAMGGNSYQPQHF
CDR3nt: TGTGCCATGGGAGGGAACAGCTATCAGCCTCAGCATTTT

j_gene: TRBJ1-2
abundance: once
v_gene: TRBV5-4
d_gene: .
CDR3aa: CASSWPIGAYGYTF
CDR3nt: TGTGCCAGCAGCTGGCCGATAGGGGCCTATGGCTATACCTTC

j_gene: TRBJ1-2
abundance: many
v_gene: TRBV6-1
d_gene: .
CDR3aa: CASSEMPNYGYTF
CDR3nt: TGTGCCAGCAGTGAAATGCCTAACTATGGCTACACCTTC

j_gene: TRBJ2-3
abundance: .
v_gene: TRBV11-2
d_gene: .
CDR3aa: CASRSSASTGTEYF
CDR3nt: TGTGCCAGCAGGTCGTCGGCTAGCACAGGTACGGAGTATTTT

j_gene: TRBJ2-7
abundance: .
v_gene: TRBV5-1
d_gene: .
CDR3aa: CASSLVGGVSYEQYF
CDR3nt: TGCGCCAGCAGCTTGGTGGGCGGTGTCTCCTACGAGCAGTACTTC

j_gene: TRBJ2-3
abundance: once
v_gene: TRBV11-2
d_gene: .
CDR3aa: CASSLGQSLTDTQYF
CDR3nt: TGTGCCAGCAGCTTAGGACAGTCCCTAACAGATACGCAGTATTTC

j_gene: TRBJ2-7
abundance: few
v_gene: TRBV7-8
d_gene: TRBD1
CDR3aa: CASSLPGQGAYEQYF
CDR3nt: TGTGCCAGCAGCCTCCCGGGACAGGGGGCTTACGAGCAGTACTTC

j_gene: TRBJ2-1
abundance: .
v_gene: TRBV5-5
d_gene: .
CDR3aa: CTSSNDLVFPYHEQFF
CDR3nt: TGTACCAGCAGCAACGACCTAGTTTTCCCCTACCATGAGCAGTTCTTC

j_gene: TRBJ2-1
abundance: once
v_gene: TRBV29-1
d_gene: .
CDR3aa: CNALGDHHNEQFF
CDR3nt: TGCAACGCTCTCGGGGACCACCACAATGAGCAGTTCTTT

j_gene: TRBJ2-3
abundance: many
v_gene: TRBV6-2/TRBV6-3
d_gene: .
CDR3aa: CASSRPTSLGYF
CDR3nt: TGTGCCAGCAGCCGCCCGACTTCCCTGGGGTATTTT

j_gene: TRBJ1-6
abundance: .
v_gene: TRBV11-2
d_gene: .
CDR3aa: CASSLDWAGESPLHF
CDR3nt: TGTGCCAGCAGCTTAGATTGGGCAGGGGAGTCGCCCCTCCACTTT

j_gene: TRBJ2-3
abundance: .
v_gene: TRBV28
d_gene: TRBD2
CDR3aa: CASSLEPGLAGVGRSTDMQYF
CDR3nt: TGTGCCAGCAGTCTCGAACCGGGACTAGCGGGAGTGGGACGTAGCACAGATATGCAGTATTTT

j_gene: TRBJ2-3
abundance: few
v_gene: TRBV7-3
d_gene: .
CDR3aa: CASSPPGGQSQYF
CDR3nt: TGTGCCAGCAGCCCGCCCGGGGGACAATCGCAGTATTTT

j_gene: TRBJ2-1
abundance: many
v_gene: TRBV5-4
d_gene: .
CDR3aa: CASSSERGPNEQFF
CDR3nt: TGTGCCAGCAGCTCGGAACGGGGACCCAATGAGCAGTTCTTC

j_gene: TRBJ2-7
abundance: .
v_gene: TRBV11-2
d_gene: TRBD1
CDR3aa: CASNLARDRQYF
CDR3nt: TGTGCCAGTAACTTGGCCCGGGACAGGCAGTACTTC

j_gene: TRBJ2-2
abundance: .
v_gene: TRBV11-2
d_gene: .
CDR3aa: CASSPYTLWELFF
CDR3nt: TGTGCCAGCAGTCCGTATACTCTGTGGGAGCTGTTTTTT

j_gene: TRBJ2-1
abundance: many
v_gene: TRBV6-2/TRBV6-3
d_gene: .
CDR3aa: CASRAGTPEQFF
CDR3nt: TGTGCCAGCAGGGCGGGAACTCCTGAGCAGTTCTTC

j_gene: TRBJ1-2
abundance: .
v_gene: TRBV5-5
d_gene: .
CDR3aa: CASGLLDTANYGYTF
CDR3nt: TGTGCCAGCGGCCTACTGGACACAGCTAACTATGGCTACACCTTC

j_gene: TRBJ2-1
abundance: .
v_gene: TRBV11-1
d_gene: TRBD2
CDR3aa: CASSSTSGLYDEQLF
CDR3nt: TGTGCCAGCAGCTCGACTAGCGGTCTATACGATGAGCAGCTCTTC

j_gene: TRBJ2-1
abundance: many
v_gene: TRBV12-3/TRBV12-4
d_gene: .
CDR3aa: CASSSRGSSYNEQFF
CDR3nt: TGTGCCAGCAGCTCAAGAGGGAGCTCCTACAATGAGCAGTTCTTC

j_gene: TRBJ2-3
abundance: .
v_gene: TRBV11-2
d_gene: .
CDR3aa: CASGLDRTDTQYF
CDR3nt: TGTGCCAGCGGCTTAGACAGGACAGATACGCAGTATTTT

j_gene: TRBJ2-5
abundance: many
v_gene: TRBV7-9
d_gene: .
CDR3aa: CAGAVGRETQYF
CDR3nt: TGTGCAGGGGCGGTTGGACGGGAGACCCAGTACTTC

j_gene: TRBJ2-7
abundance: once
v_gene: TRBV29-1
d_gene: .
CDR3aa: CSVALGISGYEQYF
CDR3nt: .

j_gene: TRBJ1-2
abundance: .
v_gene: TRBV2
d_gene: TRBD1
CDR3aa: CASSEALRDRGGGYTF
CDR3nt: TGTGCCAGCAGTGAAGCGCTTCGGGACAGGGGTGGTGGCTACACCTTC

j_gene: TRBJ2-4
abundance: .
v_gene: TRBV11-2
d_gene: .
CDR3aa: CASSLDREGNNQHF
CDR3nt: TGTGCCAGCAGCTTAGATCGAGAAGGAAACAATCAGCACTTC

j_gene: TRBJ2-1
abundance: .
v_gene: TRBV11-2
d_gene: .
CDR3aa: CTSSLGTIKEQFF
CDR3nt: TGTACCAGCAGCTTAGGGACCATCAAAGAGCAGTTCTTC

j_gene: TRBJ2-3
abundance: .
v_gene: TRBV11-3
d_gene: .
CDR3aa: CASSFGTGFRDMQYF
CDR3nt: TGTGCCAGCAGCTTCGGGACGGGGTTCAGAGATATGCAGTATTTT

j_gene: TRBJ1-2
abundance: .
v_gene: TRBV19
d_gene: .
CDR3aa: CTTLDGYTF
CDR3nt: TGTACCACCCTCGATGGCTACACCTTC